The source of this T cell receptor beta chain is a study of T-cell memory formation after mild COVID-19. This clonotype was counted many times. Barcoded TCR alpha and TCR beta cDNA libraries with UMIs came from 5'RACE using constant-segment primers. Via MiXCR, TCRdb re-called the 5' RACE reads, giving one row per CDR3 protein. The table includes over 250,000 distinct CDR3 sequences, about 15% detected once. Germline CDR1 and CDR2: SGHRS and YFSETQ. Germline trimming cut 7 bases from V and 6 bases from J; bases unmatched to any gene: 10. The CDR3 is 15 amino acids. The sequence was collected from a man younger than 35 who had mild COVID-19 (a few samples of this study predate the infection). Cell type and time point are not known. Sequenced sample: PBMCs or a T cell subset sorted from them (not recorded which). The chain is built from TRBV5-1 and TRBJ2-1; the match to TRBD1 covers 10 bases. The DNA of the CDR3 is TGCGCCAGCCGTGAAACCGGGACAGGGGTCAATGAGCAGTTCTTC. Amino acid sequence: CASRETGTGVNEQFF.